The clone carrying this T cell receptor beta chain was recorded a few times. Original handling: Reference gene primer amplification gave estimated nucleated cell counts. Assay used: immunoSEQ multiplex PCR; TCRdb lists only in-frame clones, some missing. The DNA gave D and trimming, while V, J and clone size come from that table. The repertoire holds hundreds of thousands of clones, with 87% as singletons. The V segment lost 2 bases and the J segment 4 bases; nucleotides outside the gene matches: 14. From germline, CDR1 is LGHNA and CDR2 YSLEER. The CDR3 runs to 18 residues. This sample was included in a study of blood T cell repertoires in COVID-19. Overall study context: Spain, Italy and the United States supplied samples that represented acute and convalescent COVID-19. PBMCs, B-cell-depleted T cells, or T cells provided the cDNA or gDNA that made up the material.

The receptor was isolated from a woman aged 45-59 years who had recovered from COVID-19. This chain links TRBV4-3 with TRBJ2-3; 8 bases agree with TRBD2. The sequenced sample was peripheral blood. The chain's CDR3 is CASSQLSPSGGRADTQYF. Written as DNA, the CDR3 is TGCGCCAGCAGCCAACTCTCGCCCAGCGGGGGTAGAGCAGATACGCAGTATTTT.